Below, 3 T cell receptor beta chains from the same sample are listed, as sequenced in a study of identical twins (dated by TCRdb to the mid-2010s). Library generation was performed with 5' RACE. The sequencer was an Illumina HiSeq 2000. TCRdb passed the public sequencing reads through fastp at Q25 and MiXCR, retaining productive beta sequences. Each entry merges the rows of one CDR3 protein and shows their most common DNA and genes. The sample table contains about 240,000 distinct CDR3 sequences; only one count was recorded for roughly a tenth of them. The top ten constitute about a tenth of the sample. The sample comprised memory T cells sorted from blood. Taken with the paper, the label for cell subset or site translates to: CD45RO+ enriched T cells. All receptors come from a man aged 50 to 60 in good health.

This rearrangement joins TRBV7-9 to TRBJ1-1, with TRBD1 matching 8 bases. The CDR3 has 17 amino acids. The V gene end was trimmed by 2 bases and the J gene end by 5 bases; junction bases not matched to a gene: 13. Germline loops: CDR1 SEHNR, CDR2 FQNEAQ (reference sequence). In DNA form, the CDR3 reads TGTGCCAGCAGCTTATTAGACAGGGGAGCTGAAACTACTGAAGCTTTCTTT. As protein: CASSLLDRGAETTEAFF. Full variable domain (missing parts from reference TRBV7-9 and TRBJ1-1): DTGVSQNPRHKITKRGQNVTFRCDPISEHNRLYWYRQTLGQGPEFLTYFQNEAQLEKSRLLSDRFSAERPKGSFSTLEIQRTEQGDSAMYLCASSLLDRGAETTEAFFGQGTRLTVV.

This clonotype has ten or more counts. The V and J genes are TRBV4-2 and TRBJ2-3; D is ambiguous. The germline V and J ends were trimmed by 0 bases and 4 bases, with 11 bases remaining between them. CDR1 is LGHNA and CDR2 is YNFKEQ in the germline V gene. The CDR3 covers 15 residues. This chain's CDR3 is CASSQEGHWSDTQYF. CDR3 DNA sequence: TGTGCCAGCAGCCAAGAGGGTCATTGGTCAGATACGCAGTATTTT.

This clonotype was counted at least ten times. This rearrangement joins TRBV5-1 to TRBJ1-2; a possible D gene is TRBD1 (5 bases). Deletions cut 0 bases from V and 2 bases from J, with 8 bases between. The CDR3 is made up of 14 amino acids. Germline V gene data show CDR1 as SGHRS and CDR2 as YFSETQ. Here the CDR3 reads CASSLDNRNYGYTF. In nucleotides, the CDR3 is TGCGCCAGCAGCTTGGACAACAGGAACTATGGCTACACCTTC. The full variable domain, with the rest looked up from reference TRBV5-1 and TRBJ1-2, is KAGVTQTPRYLIKTRGQQVTLSCSPISGHRSVSWYQQTPGQGLQFLFEYFSETQRNKGNFPGRFSGRQFSNSRSEMNVSTLELGDSALYLCASSLDNRNYGYTFGSGTRLTVV.